This T cell receptor (beta chain) was retrieved from a study of patients and donors after allogeneic stem cell transplantation. A single record per CDR3 protein comes from TCRdb applying MiXCR to the RT-PCR reads. The sample carries over 400,000 distinct CDR3 sequences, approximately 16% recorded once. The CDR3 spans 14 residues. Germline lookup yields CDR1 SNHLY and CDR2 FYNNEI. The germline V and J ends were trimmed by 7 bases and 0 bases, with 10 bases remaining between them. This clonotype appeared a few times. The sample was blood, either unsorted or a sorted T cell fraction (not recorded which). The receptor comes from a human donor who was either an allogeneic HSCT recipient or a stem cell or donor lymphocyte infusion donor (not recorded which). It is not recorded whose cells these are; they may come from a transplant donor. The chain joins TRBV2 to TRBJ1-3, with unresolved D. CDR3 DNA sequence: TGTGCCAGCATCAGAACAACCTCTGGAAACACCATATATTTT. Its protein is CASIRTTSGNTIYF.